One and the same sample provided the 20 T cell receptor beta chains below, sequenced in a study of T-cell memory formation after mild COVID-19. TCRdb ran MiXCR on the 5' RACE reads and lists one entry per CDR3 protein. Of 270,000 or so distinct CDR3 sequences in the sample, over 15% were seen once. Sequences were obtained from PBMCs or a T cell subset sorted from them (not recorded which). These receptors were taken from a young man who had mild COVID-19 (a few samples of this study predate the infection). Cell type and time point are not known.

This clonotype occurred a few times. The gene calls are TRBV4-2 and TRBJ2-2; 8 bases agree with TRBD2. The CDR3 runs 16 residues. The junction had 6 bases not matched to a gene; V was cut back by 0 bases and J by 6 bases. Germline V gene sequence: CDR1 LGHNA, CDR2 YNFKEQ. The CDR3 nucleotides read TGTGCCAGCAGCCAAGATCGGTCCGGGGGGGCCGGGGAGCTGTTTTTT. This sequence encodes CASSQDRSGGAGELFF.

The chain carries TRBV4-3 and TRBJ1-2; D remains unclear. CDR1 and CDR2 (germline): LGHNA, YSLEER. The CDR3 consists of 13 residues. V lost 5 bases, J lost 1 base, and 8 bases lay in between. The CDR3 region is CASSRTHNYGYTF. CDR3 nucleotide sequence: TGCGCCAGCAGCAGAACCCATAACTATGGCTACACCTTC.

The chain combines TRBV12-3 or TRBV12-4 with TRBJ1-5; D remains ambiguous. Deletions cut 5 bases from V and 7 bases from J, with 9 bases between. This CDR3 has 12 amino acids. This chain's CDR3 is CASSVLNQPQHF. The CDR3 DNA reads as TGTGCCAGCAGTGTATTAAACCAGCCCCAGCATTTT.

There are a few counts of this clonotype. The CDR3 protein is CASSLGRLGEPQHF. The CDR3 DNA reads as TGCGCCAGCAGCTTGGGGCGGCTTGGTGAGCCCCAGCATTTT. The chain is built from TRBV5-1 and TRBJ1-5; D remains ambiguous. Germline lookup yields CDR1 SGHRS and CDR2 YFSETQ. The germline V and J ends were trimmed by 0 bases and 8 bases, with 12 bases remaining between them. The CDR3 is made up of 14 amino acids.

This clonotype was counted a few times. DNA of the CDR3: TGCGCCAGCAGCCAATTCGAGGACAGGGGGAGCACAGATACGCAGTATTTT. Amino acids: CASSQFEDRGSTDTQYF. The chain recombines TRBV4-1 with TRBJ2-3; TRBD1 matches at 10 bases. The ends lost 2 bases at V and 0 bases at J; junction bases unmatched: 5. Germline values: CDR1 MGHRA, CDR2 YSYEKL. The CDR3 has 17 amino acids.

This clonotype occurred a few times. The chain uses TRBV5-8 and TRBJ2-3, with D uncertain. Trimming pared 0 bases from V and 10 bases from J, leaving 6 bases between. Germline lookup yields CDR1 SGHTS and CDR2 YDEGEE. The CDR3 is 11 amino acids. This chain's CDR3 is CASSLVIPQYF. The CDR3 DNA reads TGTGCCAGCAGCTTGGTTATTCCGCAGTATTTT.

The rearrangement uses TRBV27 and TRBJ2-3; 10 nucleotides align to TRBD2. V dropped 5 bases and J dropped 0; count of bases not matched to a gene: 14. CDR3 length equals 19 residues. The V gene's germline CDR1 is MNHEY and CDR2 SMNVEV (reference sequence). The CDR3 sequence: CASSPPGTSAPGSTDTQYF. CDR3 coding DNA: TGTGCCAGCAGTCCCCCCGGGACTAGCGCCCCAGGTAGCACAGATACGCAGTATTTT.

This clonotype was found a few times. V and J are TRBV7-2 and TRBJ1-1; D gene ambiguous. Deletions cut 2 bases from V and 1 base from J, with 5 bases between. From germline, CDR1 is SGHTA and CDR2 FQGNSA. This CDR3 spans 13 amino acids. This CDR3 is CASSLMRNTEAFF. CDR3 DNA: TGTGCCAGCAGCTTAATGAGGAACACTGAAGCTTTCTTT.

This clonotype was seen a few times. The conserved final phenylalanine or tryptophan is absent from the CDR3, which likely points to a read error. The DNA is left out, because the CDR3 cannot be placed on it with certainty; the CDR3 is given as TCRdb lists it. The CDR3 here is CASSAWTH. V and J are TRBV11-3 and TRBJ1-5. The CDR3 is made up of 8 amino acids, end residues included. Germline-derived CDR1 and CDR2 are SGHNT and YENEEA.

The chain uses TRBV7-2 and TRBJ2-3; no clear D. Germline V gene sequence: CDR1 SGHTA, CDR2 FQGNSA. Trimming left V 7 bases short and J 1 base short, with 15 bases between. The CDR3 runs to 15 residues. In DNA form, the CDR3 reads TGTGCCAGCACCTGGGGAAACAGAGGCACAGATACGCAGTATTTT. Translation gives CASTWGNRGTDTQYF.

The chain employs TRBV18 and TRBJ2-3, with TRBD2 as a possible D gene (6 bases). This CDR3 contains 16 residues. Germline assignment: CDR1 KGHSH and CDR2 LQKENI. V gave up 3 bases and J gave up 0 bases, with 13 bases separating them. CDR3 nucleotides: TGTGCCAGCTCACCGCCCCCGGGGGTTAGCACAGATACGCAGTATTTT. This codes for CASSPPPGVSTDTQYF.

The chain carries TRBV20-1 and TRBJ2-3; 8 nucleotides match TRBD2. The germline V gene encodes CDR1 DFQATT and CDR2 SNEGSKA (reference sequence). The CDR3 sequence is 15 residues long. The trim removed 3 bases at V and 3 bases at J, leaving 8 bases unmatched. Here the CDR3 DNA reads TGCAGTGCTAGGATCGGGGGGGCAGGGACAGATACGCAGTATTTT. Encoded protein: CSARIGGAGTDTQYF.

This clonotype has only a few counts. V is TRBV3-1 and J is TRBJ1-5; D remains unclear. This CDR3 has 14 amino acids. The germline V gene has CDR1 LGHDT and CDR2 YNNKEL (reference sequence). V lost 6 bases, J lost 0 bases, and 9 bases lay in between. The CDR3 coding sequence is TGTGCCAGCAGTCTTGCTAATAGCAATCAGCCCCAGCATTTT. Amino acid sequence: CASSLANSNQPQHF.

This clonotype was counted many times. The chain joins TRBV7-2 to TRBJ1-4; possibly TRBD1 for D (5 bases). The germline V and J ends were trimmed by 5 bases and 7 bases, with 17 bases remaining between them. The CDR3 loop spans 15 amino acids. Germline V gene lookup returns CDR1 SGHTA and CDR2 FQGNSA. The CDR3 spells CASSPRPTQGEKLFF. The CDR3 DNA is TGTGCCAGCAGCCCCAGACCAACCCAGGGTGAAAAACTGTTTTTT. The full variable domain, rest sourced from reference TRBV7-2 and TRBJ1-4, is GAGVSQSPSNKVTEKGKDVELRCDPISGHTALYWYRQSLGQGLEFLIYFQGNSAPDKSGLPSDRFSAERTGGSVSTLTIQRTQQEDSAVYLCASSPRPTQGEKLFFGSGTQLSVL.

This clonotype has only a few counts. The V gene is TRBV29-1, the J gene TRBJ1-6; weak D call: TRBD1 (5 bases). This CDR3 is 14 amino acids long. Germline values: CDR1 SQVTM, CDR2 ANQGSEA. The germline V and J ends were trimmed by 4 bases and 5 bases, with 12 bases remaining between them. CDR3 nucleotide sequence: TGCAGCGTTGCATATGGCAGGGATAATTCACCCCTCCACTTT. Its translation is CSVAYGRDNSPLHF.

Only a few counts were recorded for this clonotype. V usage is TRBV7-2 and J usage is TRBJ1-1; possibly TRBD1 for D (5 bases). From germline, CDR1 is SGHTA and CDR2 FQGNSA. CDR3 size: 15 residues. V was trimmed by 4 bases and J by 1 base, leaving 13 bases between them. As DNA, the CDR3 is TGTGCCAGCAGCTGGACGAGCGGACAGAACACTGAAGCTTTCTTT. Its protein is CASSWTSGQNTEAFF.

J is TRBJ1-6 and V is TRBV7-9; D perhaps matches TRBD1 (5 bases). The CDR3 consists of 13 residues. V shed 5 bases and J shed 14 bases, with 16 bases lying between them. Germline assignment: CDR1 SEHNR and CDR2 FQNEAQ (reference sequence). The CDR3 bases are TGTGCCAGCAGCCACGGTTGGGGGGGAGCCCTCCACTTT. It translates to CASSHGWGGALHF.

This chain links TRBV5-1 with TRBJ2-7; TRBD1 agrees at 9 bases. J gave up 5 bases and V 0 bases, and 6 bases lay outside the gene matches. The CDR3 extends over 15 amino acids. The germline gives CDR1 SGHRS, CDR2 YFSETQ. CDR3 DNA: TGCGCCAGCAGCTTGGAGGGACAGGGAAACCACGAGCAGTACTTC. It codes for CASSLEGQGNHEQYF.

This clonotype was detected only a few times. The V gene is TRBV6-5, the J gene TRBJ2-2; TRBD2 matches at 8 bases. The CDR3 consists of 16 residues. Losses at the gene ends were 2 bases for V and 1 base for J; bases not matched to a gene: 3. Germline CDR1 is MNHEY and CDR2 is SVGAGI. The CDR3: CASSYVLAGNTGELFF. CDR3 DNA sequence: TGTGCCAGCAGTTACGTCCTAGCGGGGAACACCGGGGAGCTGTTTTTT.

The J gene is TRBJ2-1, the V gene TRBV5-1; 7 positions match TRBD1. Trimming removed 9 bases from V and 6 bases from J; junction bases left unmatched: 12. The CDR3 sequence is 14 residues long. The germline V gene has CDR1 SGHRS and CDR2 YFSETQ. For the CDR3, the DNA is TGCGCCACCTCTATTAGGGGGCTAGGCAATGAGCAGTTCTTC. It codes for CATSIRGLGNEQFF.